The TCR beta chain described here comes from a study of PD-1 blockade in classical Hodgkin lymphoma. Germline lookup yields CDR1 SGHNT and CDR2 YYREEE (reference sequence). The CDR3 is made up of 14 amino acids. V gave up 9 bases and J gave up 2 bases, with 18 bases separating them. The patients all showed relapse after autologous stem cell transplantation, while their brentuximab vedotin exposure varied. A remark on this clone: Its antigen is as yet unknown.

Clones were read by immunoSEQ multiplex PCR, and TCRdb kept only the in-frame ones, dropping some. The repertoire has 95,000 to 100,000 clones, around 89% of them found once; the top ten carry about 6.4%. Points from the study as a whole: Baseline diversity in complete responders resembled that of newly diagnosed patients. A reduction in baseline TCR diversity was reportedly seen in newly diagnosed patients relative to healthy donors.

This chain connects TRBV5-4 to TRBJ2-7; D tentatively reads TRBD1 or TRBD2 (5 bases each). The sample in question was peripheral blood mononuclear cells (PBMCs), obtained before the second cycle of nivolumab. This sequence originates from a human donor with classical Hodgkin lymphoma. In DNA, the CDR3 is TGTGCCACAAAAAGCCGGGACGGAGCCTACGAGCAGTACTTC. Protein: CATKSRDGAYEQYF.